The 23 T cell receptor beta chains given below trace back to one sample, sequenced in a study of T cells after yellow fever vaccination (dated by TCRdb to between 2018 and 2020). The library was built by means of 5' RACE. The instrument given in TCRdb is Illumina HiSeq 2500. The raw public data were reprocessed by TCRdb itself: fastp quality trimming at Q25, MiXCR clonotype calling, in-frame beta chains only. Every entry covers one CDR3 protein and lists the most common genes and DNA from its rows. In all, the sample holds a few hundred thousand distinct CDR3 sequences, and about 15% of those were seen once. Roughly 17% of the sample comes from the top ten. What the treatment or condition label conveys for this sample: live attenuated yellow fever vaccine strain. Here the sequenced sample was PBMCs, taken 4 to 5 days after the first yellow fever vaccination. Receptor source: a man aged 18 to 30 who received the YFV17D yellow fever vaccine.

The chain couples TRBV15 to TRBJ1-1; the D is unclear. Germline-derived CDR1 and CDR2 are LNHNV and YYDKDF (reference sequence). The CDR3 spans 13 residues. V was cut by 4 bases and J by 7 bases, with 13 bases left in between. In nucleotides, the CDR3 is TGTGCCACCAGCAAGGAGTTGGAGGTTGAAGCTTTCTTT. Its translation: CATSKELEVEAFF.

The gene calls are TRBV19 and TRBJ2-7; unclear D gene. The CDR3 is 13 amino acids. V lost 5 bases, J lost 1 base, and 9 bases lay in between. Germline assignment: CDR1 LNHDA and CDR2 SQIVND (reference sequence). The CDR3 DNA follows: TGTGCCAGTAGTTTGGCGTGGTCCTACGAGCAGTACTTC. This sequence encodes CASSLAWSYEQYF. The full variable domain, in which reference TRBV19 and TRBJ2-7 provide the parts outside the CDR3, is DGGITQSPKYLFRKEGQNVTLSCEQNLNHDAMYWYRQDPGQGLRLIYYSQIVNDFQKGDIAEGYSVSREKKESFPLTVTSAQKNPTAFYLCASSLAWSYEQYFGPGTRLTVT.

There are a few counts of this clonotype. The V gene is TRBV3-1, the J gene TRBJ1-6; D not certain. The CDR3 loop spans 12 amino acids. V was trimmed by 1 base and J by 11 bases, leaving 6 bases between them. The germline CDR1 and CDR2 sequences are LGHDT and YNNKEL (reference sequence). CDR3 residues: CASSQGFPPLHF. DNA of the CDR3: TGTGCCAGCAGCCAAGGATTTCCACCCCTCCACTTT.

The chain employs TRBV5-1 and TRBJ2-2; the D gene is possibly TRBD2 (6 bases). The CDR3 runs 14 residues. With 6 bases removed from V and 3 bases from J, the gap between germline ends came to 12 bases. From germline, CDR1 is SGHRS and CDR2 YFSETQ. The CDR3 loop reads CASTSGTDTGELFF. CDR3 in DNA: TGCGCCAGCACATCCGGGACTGACACCGGGGAGCTGTTTTTT. The whole variable domain, filled in from reference TRBV5-1 and TRBJ2-2, reads KAGVTQTPRYLIKTRGQQVTLSCSPISGHRSVSWYQQTPGQGLQFLFEYFSETQRNKGNFPGRFSGRQFSNSRSEMNVSTLELGDSALYLCASTSGTDTGELFFGEGSRLTVL.

There are a few counts of this clonotype. This chain uses TRBV6-2 or TRBV6-3 with TRBJ2-3, with D possibly called TRBD1 or TRBD2 (5 bases each). The germline V gene encodes CDR1 MNHEY and CDR2 SVGEGT. With 8 bases removed from V and 2 bases from J, the gap between germline ends came to 11 bases. The CDR3 length is 13 residues. CDR3 sequence reads: CASSGRITDTQYF. The CDR3 DNA follows: TGTGCCAGCTCGGGGCGGATCACAGATACGCAGTATTTT.

The gene calls are TRBV5-5 and TRBJ2-7; 7 bases align to TRBD1. The germline V gene encodes CDR1 SGHKS and CDR2 YYEKEE (reference sequence). The CDR3 is 14 amino acids. Trimming took 4 bases from V and 4 from J; bases not matched to a gene: 8. The CDR3 reads CASSVAGTAYEQYV. CDR3 bases: TGTGCCAGCAGCGTCGCCGGGACAGCTTACGAGCAGTACGTC.

The chain is built from TRBV2 and TRBJ1-6, with 10 bases matching TRBD1. After removal of 8 bases from V and 10 bases from J, the junction contained 17 bases not matched to a gene. CDR3 length: 17 amino acids. The germline V gene has CDR1 SNHLY and CDR2 FYNNEI. Written as DNA, the CDR3 is TGTGCCAGCCATGGGCCTAAGGGACAGGGGTTCAGGTCACCCCTCCACTTT. Its protein is CASHGPKGQGFRSPLHF.

The CDR3, as DNA: TGCGCCAGCAGCCAACAATCGGGACAGGGCGTCTACGAGCAGTACTTC. Translation gives CASSQQSGQGVYEQYF. The gene calls are TRBV4-1 and TRBJ2-7; TRBD1 agrees at 9 bases. In germline, CDR1 is MGHRA, CDR2 YSYEKL. The CDR3 loop spans 16 amino acids. The J segment lost 3 bases and the V segment lost 2 bases, leaving 8 bases of the junction unmatched.

The chain carries TRBV20-1 and TRBJ2-5; 9 bases are shared with TRBD1. The germline CDR1 and CDR2 sequences are DFQATT and SNEGSKA (reference sequence). V trimming: 5 bases; J trimming: 4 bases; junction bases outside the gene matches: 11. CDR3 length: 15 amino acids. The CDR3 bases are TGCAGTGCTCCCACGGGACAGGGAACGGCAGAGACCCAGTACTTC. Encoded protein: CSAPTGQGTAETQYF.

The chain recombines TRBV7-3 with TRBJ2-5; D may be TRBD2 (6 bases). Germline loops: CDR1 SGHTA, CDR2 FQGTGA. The CDR3 is 14 amino acids. The ends were cut back, 5 bases at V and 6 bases at J, with 16 bases in the middle. In DNA, the CDR3 is TGTGCCAGCAGCGCTGACTGGGACTCCAAGACCCAGTACTTC. This gives the protein CASSADWDSKTQYF.

The rearrangement joins TRBV7-2 to TRBJ2-5, with D perhaps TRBD1 (5 bases). CDR1 and CDR2 from the germline V gene are SGHTA and FQGNSA. V was clipped by 4 bases and J by 3 bases, with 9 bases between them. This CDR3 contains 13 residues. The CDR3 loop is CASSYRQKETQYF. CDR3 in DNA: TGTGCCAGCAGCTATCGACAGAAAGAGACCCAGTACTTC.

In this sample, this clonotype turned up a few times. CDR3 residues: CASSSGDRYYGYTF. For the CDR3, the DNA is TGTGCCAGCAGTTCGGGGGACAGATACTATGGCTACACCTTC. The V call is TRBV27, the J call TRBJ1-2, with 7 positions matching TRBD1. The CDR3 is 14 residues long. The J segment lost 3 bases and the V segment lost 4 bases, leaving 5 bases of the junction unmatched. Germline CDR1 and CDR2: MNHEY and SMNVEV (reference sequence).

This clonotype has ten or more counts. The V call is TRBV6-6, the J call TRBJ2-2; D uncertain. The CDR3 covers 13 residues. From germline, CDR1 is MNHNY and CDR2 SVGAGI (reference sequence). Trimming removed 1 base from V and 5 bases from J, with 5 bases in between. CDR3 nucleotide sequence: TGTGCCAGCAGTTACTTCGCAACCGGGGAGCTGTTTTTT. Its translation is CASSYFATGELFF.

The chain recombines TRBV5-1 with TRBJ2-5; 8 bases match TRBD2. Germline V gene data show CDR1 as SGHRS and CDR2 as YFSETQ. The CDR3 length is 14 residues. With 4 bases clipped from V and 5 bases from J, the junction kept 7 bases outside the gene matches. CDR3 protein: CASSEGLEQETQYF. DNA of the CDR3: TGCGCCAGCAGCGAGGGACTAGAGCAGGAGACCCAGTACTTC.

The chain uses TRBV12-3 or TRBV12-4 and TRBJ1-5; D call uncertain. V lost 5 bases to trimming and J lost 7 bases, with 21 bases between them. The CDR3 sequence is 16 residues long. The CDR3 DNA reads as TGTGCCAGCAGTCCCGAGACCGCTACTGTGGGGCAGCCCCAGCATTTT. It is translated as CASSPETATVGQPQHF.

This clonotype showed up just a few times. The chain recombines TRBV7-8 with TRBJ1-5, with D uncertain. The CDR3 sequence is 15 residues long. V lost 0 bases, J lost 2 bases, and 8 bases lay in between. Germline CDR1 reads SGHVS; CDR2 reads FQNEAQ. The CDR3 region is CASSLAYSGNQPQHF. CDR3 nucleotides: TGTGCCAGCAGCTTAGCGTACTCGGGCAATCAGCCCCAGCATTTT.

The chain combines TRBV15 with TRBJ1-2; weak D call: TRBD1 (5 bases). In germline, CDR1 is LNHNV, CDR2 YYDKDF (reference sequence). V lost 6 bases to trimming and J lost 0 bases, with 23 bases between them. The CDR3 spans 18 residues. In DNA, the CDR3 is TGTGCCACCAGTCCCAGGGAGGGGATCAGCCGGGCTAACTATGGCTACACCTTC. Its protein is CATSPREGISRANYGYTF. Drawing the rest from reference TRBV15 and TRBJ1-2, the complete variable domain is DAMVIQNPRYQVTQFGKPVTLSCSQTLNHNVMYWYQQKSSQAPKLLFHYYDKDFNNEADTPDNFQSRRPNTSFCFLDIRSPGLGDTAMYLCATSPREGISRANYGYTFGSGTRLTVV.

The chain joins TRBV28 to TRBJ2-3, with D possibly matching TRBD1 (6 bases). The CDR3 spans 13 residues. CDR1 and CDR2 from the germline V gene are MDHEN and SYDVKM. Trimming left V 5 bases short and J 2 bases short, with 8 bases between. CDR3 sequence (DNA): TGTGCCAGCAGTGGGACATACACAGATACGCAGTATTTT. Amino acid sequence: CASSGTYTDTQYF.

At least ten counts were recorded for this clonotype. The rearrangement uses TRBV7-9 and TRBJ1-4; TRBD1 might be the D (5 bases). This CDR3 is 16 amino acids long. Germline V gene data show CDR1 as SEHNR and CDR2 as FQNEAQ (reference sequence). V lost 3 bases and J 2 bases, leaving 13 bases between the germline ends. The CDR3 loop is CASSFGGSGTNEKLFF. CDR3 nucleotide sequence: TGTGCCAGCAGCTTCGGTGGTTCAGGGACTAATGAAAAACTGTTTTTT.

The chain carries TRBV5-1 and TRBJ2-4, with no clear D. V was trimmed by 5 bases and J by 0 bases, leaving 9 bases between them. The germline V gene has CDR1 SGHRS and CDR2 YFSETQ. CDR3 length equals 14 residues. In nucleotides, the CDR3 is TGCGCCAGCAGGGACGGGCTAGCCAAAAACATTCAGTACTTC. This sequence encodes CASRDGLAKNIQYF.

This clonotype was seen many times. At one boundary the junction diverges from the germline segment, which might be a read error. This rearrangement joins TRBV5-1 to TRBJ1-1, with D uncertain. CDR3 size: 13 residues. Germline lookup yields CDR1 SGHRS and CDR2 YFSETQ. CDR3 protein: CASSLAENTEAFF. The CDR3 DNA reads TGTGCCAGCAGCTTAGCGGAGAACACTGAAGCTTTCTTT.

This clonotype was counted many times. The chain employs TRBV7-2 and TRBJ2-3; unclear D gene. The CDR3 loop spans 12 amino acids. The V gene's germline CDR1 is SGHTA and CDR2 FQGNSA. V lost 7 bases, J lost 1 base, and 6 bases lay in between. CDR3: CASTQGTDTQYF. CDR3 coding DNA: TGTGCCAGCACCCAGGGCACAGATACGCAGTATTTT.

In its sample, this clonotype was seen a few times. The V and J genes are TRBV5-1 and TRBJ1-1; D not certain. The germline CDR1 and CDR2 sequences are SGHRS and YFSETQ. V was shortened by 4 bases and J by 6 bases, with 16 bases between the two germline ends. The CDR3 is 14 amino acids. The CDR3 reads CASSPLEGPPEAFF. For the CDR3, the DNA is TGCGCCAGCAGCCCCCTTGAAGGACCCCCTGAAGCTTTCTTT.